This TCR beta chain emerged from a study of OX40 agonist ivuxolimab in advanced cancers. Looking at the study overall: An agonistic human IgG2 monoclonal antibody against OX40 (CD134) was given. Prior therapy, whether anti-PD-1, anti-PD-L1 or anti-CTLA-4, was allowed, and less than 45% had some. Points from the study as a whole: CD4+ and CD8+ blood T cells expanded clonally by week 6 at 0.1 to 3.0 mg/kg.

Method: immunoSEQ multiplex PCR; TCRdb's copy keeps in-frame clones and lacks some. This repertoire shows more than 60,000 clones, approximately 90% found once; its top ten account for roughly 1.2%. From germline, CDR1 is SGHRS and CDR2 YFSETQ. The CDR3 runs to 15 residues. V shed 4 bases and J shed 4 bases, with 17 bases lying between them. Notes on this clone: Its antigen remains unidentified.

The receptor was isolated from an adult with an advanced solid tumor such as melanoma, head and neck, liver or kidney cancer. The chain is built from TRBV5-1 and TRBJ1-1; D possibly corresponds to TRBD1 (5 bases). The input for sequencing was CD4+ or CD8+ T cells sorted from blood, taken in a trial of the OX40 agonist ivuxolimab. CDR3 DNA: TGCGCCAGCAGCCCAACCACCCAGGGAGGCACTGAAGCTTTCTTT. The encoded protein is CASSPTTQGGTEAFF.